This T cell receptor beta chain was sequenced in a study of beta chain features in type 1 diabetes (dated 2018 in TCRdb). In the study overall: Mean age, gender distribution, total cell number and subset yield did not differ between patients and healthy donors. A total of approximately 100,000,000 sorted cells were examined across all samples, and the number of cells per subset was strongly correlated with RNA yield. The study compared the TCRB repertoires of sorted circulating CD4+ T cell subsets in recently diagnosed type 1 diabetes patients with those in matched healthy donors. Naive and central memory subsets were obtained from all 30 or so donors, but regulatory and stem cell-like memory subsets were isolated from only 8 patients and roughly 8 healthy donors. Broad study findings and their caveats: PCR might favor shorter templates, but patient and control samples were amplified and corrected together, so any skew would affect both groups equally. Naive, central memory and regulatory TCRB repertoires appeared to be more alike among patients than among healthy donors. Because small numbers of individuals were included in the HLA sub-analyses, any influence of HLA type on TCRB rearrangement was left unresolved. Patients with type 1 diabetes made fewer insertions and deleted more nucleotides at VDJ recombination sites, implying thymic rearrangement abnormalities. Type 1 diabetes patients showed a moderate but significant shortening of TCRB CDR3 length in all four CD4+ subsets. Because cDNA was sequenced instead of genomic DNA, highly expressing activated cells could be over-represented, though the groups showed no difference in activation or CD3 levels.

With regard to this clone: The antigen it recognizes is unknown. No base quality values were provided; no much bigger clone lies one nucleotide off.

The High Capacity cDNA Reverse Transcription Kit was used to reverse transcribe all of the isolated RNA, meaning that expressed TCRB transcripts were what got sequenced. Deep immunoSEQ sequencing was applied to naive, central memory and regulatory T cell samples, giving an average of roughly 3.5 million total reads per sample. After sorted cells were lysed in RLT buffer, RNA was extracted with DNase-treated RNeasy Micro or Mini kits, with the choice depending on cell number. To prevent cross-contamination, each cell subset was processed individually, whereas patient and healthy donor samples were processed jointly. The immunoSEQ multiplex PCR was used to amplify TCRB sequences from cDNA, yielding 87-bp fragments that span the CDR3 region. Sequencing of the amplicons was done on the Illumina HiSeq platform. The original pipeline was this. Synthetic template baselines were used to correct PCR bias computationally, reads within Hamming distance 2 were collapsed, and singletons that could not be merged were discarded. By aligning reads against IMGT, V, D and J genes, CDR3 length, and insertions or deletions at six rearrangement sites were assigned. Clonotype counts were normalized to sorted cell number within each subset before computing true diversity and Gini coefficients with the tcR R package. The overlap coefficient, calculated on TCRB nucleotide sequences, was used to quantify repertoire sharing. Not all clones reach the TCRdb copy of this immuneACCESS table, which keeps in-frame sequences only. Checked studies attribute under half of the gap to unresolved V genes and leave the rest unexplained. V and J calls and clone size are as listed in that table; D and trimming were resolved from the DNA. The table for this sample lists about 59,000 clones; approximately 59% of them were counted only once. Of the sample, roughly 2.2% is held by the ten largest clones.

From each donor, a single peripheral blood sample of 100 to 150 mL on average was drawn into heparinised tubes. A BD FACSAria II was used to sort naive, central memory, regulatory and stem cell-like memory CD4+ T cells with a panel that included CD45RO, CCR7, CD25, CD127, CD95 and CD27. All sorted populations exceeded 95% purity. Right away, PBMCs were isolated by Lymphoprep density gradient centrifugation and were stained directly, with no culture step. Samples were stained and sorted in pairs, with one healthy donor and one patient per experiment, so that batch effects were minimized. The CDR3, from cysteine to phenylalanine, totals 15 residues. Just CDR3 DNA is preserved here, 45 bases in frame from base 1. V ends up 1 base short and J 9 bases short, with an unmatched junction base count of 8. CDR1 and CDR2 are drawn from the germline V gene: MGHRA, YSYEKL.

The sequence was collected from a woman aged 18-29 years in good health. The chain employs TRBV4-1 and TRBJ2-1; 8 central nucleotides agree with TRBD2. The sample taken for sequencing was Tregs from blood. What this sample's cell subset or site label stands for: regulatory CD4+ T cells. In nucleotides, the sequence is TGCGCCAGCAGCCAAGGTGCGGGAGGAGTAGCTGAGCAGTTCTTC. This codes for CASSQGAGGVAEQFF.